This TCR beta chain was identified during a study of persistence of HIV-infected CD4 T cells. This nonspecific control used anti-CD3/anti-CD28 bead stimulation of CD4+ T cells. Sorting selected CD4+ T cells upregulating both CD40 ligand and CD69. For at least 4 years, plasma HIV-1 RNA was undetectable (<50 copies/mL). The immunoSEQ assay was version 4, run in survey mode. Sequencing used immunoSEQ multiplex PCR; TCRdb keeps in-frame clones, though not all of them. The table shows some 45,000 clones, with about 88% occurring only once. V was cut by 4 bases and J by 4 bases, with 19 bases left in between. Per germline, CDR1 SGHVS and CDR2 FQNEAQ. There are 17 residues in the CDR3. Study-wide findings and caveats: CMV- and Gag-responding cells had lower TCRbeta richness than CD3/CD28-responding cells. Degenerate expanded CDR3beta sequences were enriched among CMV- and Gag-responding cells.

As for this clone: What it recognizes is unknown.

The TCR was taken from an adult woman with HIV who was CMV-seropositive. This material consisted of CD4+ T cells sorted from PBMCs after roughly 19-hour stimulation, taken from a patient who received antiretroviral therapy. The chain joins TRBV7-8 to TRBJ2-2; D gene ambiguous. The CDR3 coding sequence is TGTGCCAGCAGCTCCTTTCATGGTGAAGCGTTCACCGGGGAGCTGTTTTTT. Translating gives CASSSFHGEAFTGELFF.